These T cell receptor beta chains were read from a single sample in a study of memory CD4+ T cells and cytomegalovirus serostatus. Clones were sequenced by immunoSEQ multiplex PCR, and TCRdb holds only the in-frame ones, with some missing. Of tens of thousands of clones listed, 79% are singletons. Sample: memory CD4+ T cells from blood. The source is an adult in good health and CMV-seronegative. Both conserved end residues are part of each CDR3. The D gene is left open where the match is weak. Some rows mark clone size as missing; the rest say once, few, many or name a class of expanded clone.

clone size	V gene	D gene	J gene	CDR3 protein	CDR3 DNA
.	TRBV30	TRBD1	TRBJ1-4	CACRTGGGEKLFF	TGTGCCTGTCGGACAGGGGGCGGCGAAAAACTGTTTTTT
once	TRBV25-1	.	TRBJ2-3	CASSEGGSTDTQYF	TGTGCCAGCAGTGAAGGCGGAAGCACAGATACGCAGTATTTT
.	TRBV5-6	TRBD2	TRBJ2-1	CASSLLAGDEQFF	TGTGCCAGCAGCTTGTTAGCGGGGGATGAGCAGTTCTTC
.	TRBV5-5	.	TRBJ1-2	CASSLYAAAHGYTF	TGTGCCAGCAGCTTGTACGCGGCAGCGCATGGCTACACCTTC
few	TRBV25-1	.	TRBJ1-1	CASSDLNGVEAFF	TGTGCCAGCAGTGATCTTAATGGGGTTGAAGCTTTCTTT
once	TRBV4-1	.	TRBJ1-4	CASSQDQIQGRSEKLFF	TGCGCCAGCAGCCAAGATCAGATCCAGGGAAGGAGCGAAAAACTGTTTTTT
.	TRBV6-6	.	TRBJ1-1	CASSYPGIKRTEAFF	TGTGCCAGCAGTTACCCGGGGATTAAACGCACTGAAGCTTTCTTT
.	TRBV29-1	TRBD1	TRBJ1-1	CSVARTGDTEAFF	TGCAGCGTTGCAAGGACAGGGGATACTGAAGCTTTCTTT
.	TRBV7-9	.	TRBJ1-3	CASTYSYSGNTIYF	TGTGCCAGCACTTACAGTTACTCTGGAAACACCATATATTTT
.	TRBV6-6	.	TRBJ2-1	CASKGGAGNEQFF	TGTGCCAGCAAGGGGGGCGCGGGGAATGAGCAGTTCTTC
.	TRBV4-3	TRBD2	TRBJ2-5	CASSQVGGGRGRETQYF	TGCGCCAGCAGCCAGGTGGGGGGGGGTAGGGGTCGGGAGACCCAGTACTTC
.	TRBV6-1	TRBD1	TRBJ2-7	CASSGTVVEQYF	TGTGCCAGTTCCGGGACAGTCGTCGAGCAGTACTTC
few	TRBV30	TRBD1	TRBJ1-1	CAWSGDRGTEAFF	TGTGCCTGGAGTGGGGACAGGGGCACTGAAGCTTTCTTT
.	TRBV5-8	TRBD1	TRBJ1-6	CASSLWKGTGGSYNSPLHF	TGTGCCAGCAGCTTGTGGAAGGGGACAGGTGGTTCCTATAATTCACCCCTCCACTTT
.	TRBV18	.	TRBJ2-1	CASSPRPSDEQFF	TGTGCCAGCTCACCACGGCCATCGGATGAGCAGTTCTTC
.	TRBV5-1	TRBD2	TRBJ2-2	CASSLVGLAAGELFF	TGCGCCAGCAGCTTGGTGGGACTAGCGGCCGGGGAGCTGTTTTTT
.	TRBV25-1	.	TRBJ1-3	CASSEFPVGNTIYF	TGTGCCAGCAGTGAATTCCCCGTAGGAAACACCATATATTTT
.	TRBV2	.	TRBJ1-1	CASAYIEAFF	TGTGCCAGCGCCTATATTGAAGCTTTCTTT
.	TRBV18	TRBD1	TRBJ1-2	CASSPRDRGVYGYTF	TGTGCCAGCTCACCCAGGGACAGAGGAGTGTATGGCTACACCTTC
.	TRBV7-6	.	TRBJ1-3	CASSPGRPSGNTIYF	TGTGCCAGCAGCCCCGGACGGCCCTCTGGAAACACCATATATTTT
.	TRBV7-2	.	TRBJ1-1	CASSIHVTEAFF	TGTGCCAGCAGCATCCACGTCACTGAAGCTTTCTTT
once	TRBV29-1	.	TRBJ2-7	CSVSQVGEQYF	TGCAGCGTTTCCCAGGTGGGCGAGCAGTACTTC
.	TRBV5-1	.	TRBJ1-4	CASSSEGGSWDLLFF	TGCGCCAGCAGCTCCGAAGGTGGGAGCTGGGACCTGCTGTTTTTT
.	TRBV7-2	TRBD1	TRBJ2-2	CASSSKQGRAGELFF	TGTGCCAGCAGCTCGAAACAGGGGCGGGCCGGGGAGCTGTTTTTT
.	TRBV5-1	TRBD1	TRBJ1-3	CASSPDRPNSGNTIYF	TGCGCCAGCAGTCCGGACAGGCCGAACTCTGGAAACACCATATATTTT
.	TRBV30	.	TRBJ2-1	CAWSRRDEQFF	TGTGCCTGGAGTCGGAGGGATGAGCAGTTCTTC
.	TRBV9	.	TRBJ2-3	CASISPWASSADTQYF	TGTGCCAGCATATCCCCTTGGGCTAGTAGTGCAGATACGCAGTATTTT
.	TRBV6-1	TRBD1	TRBJ1-4	CASSPHGTGDEKLFF	TGTGCCAGCAGCCCCCACGGGACAGGGGATGAAAAACTGTTTTTT
.	TRBV6-1	.	TRBJ1-2	CASKMVRGYNYGYTF	TGTGCCAGCAAAATGGTGAGGGGTTACAACTATGGCTACACCTTC
.	TRBV5-4	.	TRBJ1-3	CASSLDGSSGNTIYF	TGTGCCAGCAGCTTGGACGGGAGCTCTGGAAACACCATATATTTT
.	TRBV19	.	TRBJ2-2	CASSIETSLPGELFF	TGTGCCAGTAGTATAGAGACTTCTCTCCCCGGGGAGCTGTTTTTT
.	TRBV30	.	TRBJ1-6	CAWSVMRTQPLHF	TGTGCCTGGAGTGTAATGAGGACTCAGCCCCTCCACTTT
few	TRBV9	.	TRBJ1-2	CASPVAGIAYGYTF	TGTGCCAGCCCCGTCGCAGGGATCGCCTATGGCTACACCTTC
.	TRBV6-5	.	TRBJ1-2	CASSPPGGYGYTF	TGTGCCAGCAGTCCCCCAGGCGGCTATGGCTACACCTTC
.	TRBV21-1	.	TRBJ2-7	CASSKARTGEGYEQYF	TGTGCCAGCAGCAAAGCCCGGACAGGGGAAGGCTACGAGCAGTACTTC
.	TRBV6-6	TRBD1	TRBJ1-5	CASKTGTGPNQPQHF	TGTGCCAGCAAAACGGGGACAGGGCCCAATCAGCCCCAGCATTTT
.	TRBV28	.	TRBJ1-5	CASSLEGSQHF	TGTGCCAGCAGTCTAGAAGGCTCACAGCATTTT
.	TRBV6-1	TRBD1	TRBJ1-1	CASSEAYSTGVPAFF	TGTGCCAGCAGTGAAGCCTACTCGACAGGGGTCCCGGCTTTCTTT
.	TRBV6-6	.	TRBJ1-5	CASSYPGPGQPQHF	TGTGCCAGCAGTTACCCGGGACCCGGGCAGCCCCAGCATTTT
.	TRBV20-1	.	TRBJ2-7	CSATLHYEQYF	TGCAGTGCGACACTCCACTACGAGCAGTACTTC
.	TRBV21-1	.	TRBJ1-6	CASTQSRSSPLHF	TGTGCCAGCACCCAAAGTCGGAGTTCACCCCTCCACTTT
.	TRBV19	.	TRBJ1-2	CASSLQGISEIAYGYTF	TGTGCCAGTAGTCTACAGGGTATCAGCGAGATCGCCTATGGCTACACCTTC
.	TRBV9	TRBD2	TRBJ2-1	CASSVISGAEAEQFF	TGTGCCAGCAGCGTAATTAGCGGGGCCGAGGCTGAGCAGTTCTTC
.	TRBV19	.	TRBJ2-5	CASSNNRGGVETQYF	TGTGCCAGTAGTAACAACAGGGGCGGGGTGGAGACCCAGTACTTC
.	TRBV7-3	.	TRBJ1-1	CASSLTVGATEAFF	TGTGCCAGCAGCTTAACGGTGGGAGCCACTGAAGCTTTCTTT
.	TRBV6-5	.	TRBJ2-1	CASSYDSSRNEQFF	TGTGCCAGCAGTTACGACAGTTCAAGGAATGAGCAGTTCTTC
.	TRBV9	TRBD1	TRBJ1-2	CASSPKTGLGYTF	TGTGCCAGCAGCCCCAAGACAGGGCTTGGCTACACCTTC
.	TRBV7-9	TRBD2	TRBJ2-2	CAPGGGENTGELFF	TGTGCCCCCGGCGGGGGAGAAAACACCGGGGAGCTGTTTTTT
few	TRBV18	.	TRBJ2-7	CASSRGAVTYEQYF	TGTGCCAGCTCACGGGGCGCGGTGACATACGAGCAGTACTTC
.	TRBV19	.	TRBJ2-7	CASSIEAGIPYEQYF	TGTGCCAGTAGTATAGAGGCGGGAATCCCCTACGAGCAGTACTTC
.	TRBV27	TRBD1	TRBJ2-7	CASSAQDRGPEQYF	TGTGCCAGCAGTGCCCAGGACAGGGGCCCCGAGCAGTACTTC
.	TRBV5-1	.	TRBJ2-5	CASSFGGRETQYF	TGCGCCAGCAGCTTCGGGGGGCGGGAGACCCAGTACTTC
.	TRBV6-5	.	TRBJ1-2	CASSYVRGYGYTF	TGTGCCAGCAGTTACGTTCGGGGCTATGGCTACACCTTC
.	TRBV2	TRBD1	TRBJ2-5	CASSEGQGAWETQYF	TGTGCCAGCAGTGAAGGTCAGGGGGCATGGGAGACCCAGTACTTC
.	TRBV10-3	TRBD2	TRBJ2-1	CAISDRSGVLSYNEQFF	TGTGCCATCAGTGATCGTAGCGGGGTACTCTCCTACAATGAGCAGTTCTTC
medium-sized	TRBV5-1	TRBD1	TRBJ1-2	CASSLQPQGGYGYTF	TGCGCCAGCAGTTTACAGCCACAGGGGGGCTATGGCTACACCTTC
.	TRBV6-5	TRBD1	TRBJ1-4	CASSGRDSSLKLFF	TGTGCCAGCAGCGGGAGGGACAGCTCCCTCAAACTGTTTTTT
.	TRBV11-3	.	TRBJ2-3	CASSMQTRDTQYF	TGTGCCAGCAGCATGCAGACTCGAGATACGCAGTATTTT
.	TRBV11-2	.	TRBJ1-5	CASSAGGLRTQPQHF	TGTGCCAGCAGCGCGGGGGGCCTCAGGACCCAGCCCCAGCATTTT